The entry below describes one T cell receptor beta chain. Its antigen is not known. Other nucleotide sequences in the sample specify the same CDR3. The CDR3 covers 15 residues. The V and J ends lost 0 bases and 1 base, in that order; junction bases with no gene match: 1. The germline V gene encodes CDR1 SGHRS and CDR2 YFSETQ. This record comes from a study of CD8+ T cells in alopecia areata. Study in general: Among treated patients, oral tofacitinib was administered at 5 to 10 mg twice daily. Study-wide findings and caveats: Tofacitinib did not eliminate many expanded lesional clones from scalp or blood. Tofacitinib delivered significant drops in scalp clonality and in expanded CD8+ clones among the top 100.

The treatment was: oral pan-JAK inhibitor, 5-10 mg twice daily. cDNA reverse transcribed from extracted RNA served as the sequencing template. Libraries were prepared by immunoSEQ multiplex PCR; TCRdb keeps only in-frame clonotypes and omits some of them. The repertoire holds about 190,000 clones, with 64% as singletons. This receptor was taken from a human donor with alopecia areata. The chain recombines TRBV5-1 with TRBJ2-5; 9 nucleotides agree with TRBD2. The input for sequencing was CD4+ T cells sorted from blood, taken at week 4, from a patient treated with tofacitinib. CDR3 DNA sequence: TGCGCCAGCAGCTTGGGACTAGCGGCCCAAGAGACCCAGTACTTC. It is translated as CASSLGLAAQETQYF.